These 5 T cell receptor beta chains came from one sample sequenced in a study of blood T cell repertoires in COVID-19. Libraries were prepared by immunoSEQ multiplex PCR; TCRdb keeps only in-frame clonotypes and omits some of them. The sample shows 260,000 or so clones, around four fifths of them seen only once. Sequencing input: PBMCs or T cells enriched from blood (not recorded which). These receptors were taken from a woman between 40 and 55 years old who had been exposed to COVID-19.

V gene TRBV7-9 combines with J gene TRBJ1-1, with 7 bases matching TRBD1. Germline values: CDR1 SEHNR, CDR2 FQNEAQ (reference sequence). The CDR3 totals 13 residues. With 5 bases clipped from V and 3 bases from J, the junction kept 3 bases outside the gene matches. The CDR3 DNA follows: TGTGCCAGCAGCCCCCAGGGGGACACTGAAGCTTTCTTT. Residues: CASSPQGDTEAFF.

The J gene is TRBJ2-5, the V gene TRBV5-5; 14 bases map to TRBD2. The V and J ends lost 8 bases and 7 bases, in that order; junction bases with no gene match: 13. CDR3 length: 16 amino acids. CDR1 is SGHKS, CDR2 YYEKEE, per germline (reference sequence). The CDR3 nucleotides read TGTGCCAGTCGGACTAGCGGGGGGACCGCCCCCGGGACCCAGTACTTC. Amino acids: CASRTSGGTAPGTQYF.

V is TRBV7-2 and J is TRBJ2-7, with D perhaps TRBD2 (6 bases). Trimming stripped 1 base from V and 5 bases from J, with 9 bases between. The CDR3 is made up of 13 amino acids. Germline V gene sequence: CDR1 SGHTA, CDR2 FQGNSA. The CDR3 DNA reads TGTGCCAGCAGCTTAGGGTGGGGGGACGAGCAGTACTTC. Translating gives CASSLGWGDEQYF.

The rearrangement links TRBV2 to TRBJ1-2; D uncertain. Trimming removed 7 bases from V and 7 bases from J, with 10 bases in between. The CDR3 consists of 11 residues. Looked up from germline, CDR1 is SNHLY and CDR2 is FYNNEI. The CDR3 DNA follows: TGTGCCAGCAAGGCCGAGGGTGGCTACACCTTC. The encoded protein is CASKAEGGYTF.

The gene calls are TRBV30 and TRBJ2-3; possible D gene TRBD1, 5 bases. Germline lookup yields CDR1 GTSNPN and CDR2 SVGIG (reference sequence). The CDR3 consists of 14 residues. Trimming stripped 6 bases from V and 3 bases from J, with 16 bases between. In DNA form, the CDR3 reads TGTGCCTGTGACCGGTTTGGGGCAACAGATACGCAGTATTTT. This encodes CACDRFGATDTQYF.